This TCR beta chain derives from a study of T cell responses to AZD1222 COVID-19 vaccine. Study conclusions and caveats: Spike was spanned by vaccine-associated CD4 TCRs, which were dominant at 160-218 and 743-854. Elevations in Spike-specific TCR breadth and depth followed administration of two AZD1222 doses. Repertoire samples came only from after the peak T cell response.

V gave up 4 bases and J gave up 10 bases; unmatched junction bases: 9. CDR1 is MDHEN and CDR2 is SYDVKM in the germline V gene. This CDR3 comprises 14 residues. The sample holds a few counts of this clone. Its antigen is currently unknown. The table came from immunoSEQ multiplex PCR; TCRdb's copy has only in-frame clones and leaves some out. The repertoire consists of about 47,000 clones, with roughly three quarters occurring once and the leading ten covering about 20%. The genes are TRBV28 and TRBJ2-1; 8 bases align to TRBD2. The specimen was peripheral blood, collected on day 0 of MenACWY control vaccination. This clonotype was obtained from an adult in good health. Here the CDR3 reads CASSSPGLAAEQFF. The CDR3 DNA follows: TGTGCCAGCAGTTCACCAGGACTAGCAGCCGAGCAGTTCTTC.